This T cell receptor beta chain was captured in a study of blood T cell repertoires in COVID-19. Study in general: Acute and convalescent COVID-19 specimens originated in the United States, Italy and Spain. The analysed material was cDNA or gDNA that came from T cells, B-cell-depleted T cells, or PBMCs.

Produced via immunoSEQ multiplex PCR; TCRdb's table is partial and in-frame only. The data contain about 180,000 clones, 75% to 90% of them singletons. Remarks on this clone: Other DNA sequences in the same sample also yield this CDR3.

Individuals drawn from around 25 US areas were about 18 to 89 years old. Two negative PCRs, clearance, or symptom resolution had been documented for recovered Cohort 3 donors. V was shortened by 0 bases and J by 3 bases, with 8 bases between the two germline ends. The CDR3 extends over 14 amino acids. Germline loops: CDR1 WSHSY, CDR2 SAAADI. This chain links TRBV10-2 with TRBJ2-5; maybe TRBD1 (6 bases). Input material: PBMCs or T cells enriched from blood (not recorded which). The sequence derives from a man aged 35 to 55 who had recovered from COVID-19. This chain's CDR3 is CASSESNREETQYF. The DNA for the CDR3 is TGCGCCAGCAGTGAGTCGAACAGGGAAGAGACCCAGTACTTC.